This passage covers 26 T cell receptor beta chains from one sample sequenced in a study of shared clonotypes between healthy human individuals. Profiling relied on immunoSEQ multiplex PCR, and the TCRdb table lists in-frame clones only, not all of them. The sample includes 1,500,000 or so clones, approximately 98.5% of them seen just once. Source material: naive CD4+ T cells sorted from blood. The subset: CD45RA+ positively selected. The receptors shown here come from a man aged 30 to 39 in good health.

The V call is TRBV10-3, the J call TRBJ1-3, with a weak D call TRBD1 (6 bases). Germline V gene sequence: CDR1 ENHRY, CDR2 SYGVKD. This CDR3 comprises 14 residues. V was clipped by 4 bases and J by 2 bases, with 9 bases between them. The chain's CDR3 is CAISAQGPGNTIYF. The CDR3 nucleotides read TGTGCCATCAGTGCACAGGGTCCTGGAAACACCATATATTTT.

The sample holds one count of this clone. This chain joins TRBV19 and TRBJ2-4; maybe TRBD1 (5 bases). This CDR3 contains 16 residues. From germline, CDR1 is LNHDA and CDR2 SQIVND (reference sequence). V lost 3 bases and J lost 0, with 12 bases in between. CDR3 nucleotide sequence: TGTGCCAGTAGTATTGGCCTGGGGCTAGCCAAAAACATTCAGTACTTC. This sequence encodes CASSIGLGLAKNIQYF.

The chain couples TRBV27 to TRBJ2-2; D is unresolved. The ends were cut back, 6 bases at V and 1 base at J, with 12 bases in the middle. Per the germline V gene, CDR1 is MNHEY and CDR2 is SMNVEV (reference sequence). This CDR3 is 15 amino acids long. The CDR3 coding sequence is TGTGCCAGCAGCCTTGGTGCAGGGAACACCGGGGAGCTGTTTTTT. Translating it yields CASSLGAGNTGELFF.

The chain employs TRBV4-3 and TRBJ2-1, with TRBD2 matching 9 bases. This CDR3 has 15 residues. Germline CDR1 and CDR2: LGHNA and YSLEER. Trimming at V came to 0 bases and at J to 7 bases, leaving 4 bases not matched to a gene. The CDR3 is CASSQEARGGNEQFF. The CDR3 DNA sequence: TGCGCCAGCAGCCAAGAGGCGCGGGGGGGAAATGAGCAGTTCTTC.

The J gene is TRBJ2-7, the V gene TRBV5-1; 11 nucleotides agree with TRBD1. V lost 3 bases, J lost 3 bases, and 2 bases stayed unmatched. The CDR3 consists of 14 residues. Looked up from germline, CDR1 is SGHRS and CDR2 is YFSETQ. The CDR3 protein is CASSWDRGNYEQYF. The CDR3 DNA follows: TGCGCCAGCAGCTGGGACAGGGGGAACTACGAGCAGTACTTC.

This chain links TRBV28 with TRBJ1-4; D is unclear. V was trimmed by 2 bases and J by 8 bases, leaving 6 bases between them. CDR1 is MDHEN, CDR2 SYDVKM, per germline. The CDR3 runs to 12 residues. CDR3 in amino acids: CASSLMREKLFF. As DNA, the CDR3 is TGTGCCAGCAGTTTAATGAGAGAAAAACTGTTTTTT. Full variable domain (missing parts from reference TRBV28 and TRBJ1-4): DVKVTQSSRYLVKRTGEKVFLECVQDMDHENMFWYRQDPGLGLRLIYFSYDVKMKEKGDIPEGYSVSREKKERFSLILESASTNQTSMYLCASSLMREKLFFGSGTQLSVL.

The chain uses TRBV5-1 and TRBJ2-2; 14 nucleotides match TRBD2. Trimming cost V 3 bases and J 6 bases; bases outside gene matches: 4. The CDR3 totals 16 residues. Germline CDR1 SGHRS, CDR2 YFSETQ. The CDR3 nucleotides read TGCGCCAGCAGCTCCGGGACTAGCGGGAGAGCCGGGGAGCTGTTTTTT. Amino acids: CASSSGTSGRAGELFF.

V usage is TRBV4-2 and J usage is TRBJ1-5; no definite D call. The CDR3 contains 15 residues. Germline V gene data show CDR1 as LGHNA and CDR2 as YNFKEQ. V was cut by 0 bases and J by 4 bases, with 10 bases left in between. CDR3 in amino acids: CASSQEGNSNQPQHF. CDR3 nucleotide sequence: TGTGCCAGCAGCCAAGAAGGAAACAGTAATCAGCCCCAGCATTTT.

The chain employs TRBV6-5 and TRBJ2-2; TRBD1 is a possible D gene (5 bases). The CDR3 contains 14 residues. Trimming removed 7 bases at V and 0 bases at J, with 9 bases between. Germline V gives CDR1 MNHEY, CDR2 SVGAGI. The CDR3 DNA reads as TGTGCCAGCACCCGACAGCCGAACACCGGGGAGCTGTTTTTT. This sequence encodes CASTRQPNTGELFF.

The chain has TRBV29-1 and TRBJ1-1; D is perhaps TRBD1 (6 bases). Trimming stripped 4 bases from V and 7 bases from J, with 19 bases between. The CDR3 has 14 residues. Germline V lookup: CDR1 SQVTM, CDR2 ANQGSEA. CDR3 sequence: CSVGALGGIGEAFF. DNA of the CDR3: TGCAGCGTTGGCGCCTTAGGGGGAATCGGTGAAGCTTTCTTT.

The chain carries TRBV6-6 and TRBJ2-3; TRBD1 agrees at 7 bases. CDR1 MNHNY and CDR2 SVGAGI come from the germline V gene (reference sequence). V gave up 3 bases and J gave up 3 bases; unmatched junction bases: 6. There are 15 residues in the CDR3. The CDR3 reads CASSYPRQGTDTQYF. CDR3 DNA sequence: TGTGCCAGCAGTTATCCAAGACAGGGAACAGATACGCAGTATTTT.

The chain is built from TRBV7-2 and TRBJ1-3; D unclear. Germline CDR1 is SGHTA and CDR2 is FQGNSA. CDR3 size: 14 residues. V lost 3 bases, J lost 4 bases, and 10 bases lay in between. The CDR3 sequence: CASSFWGRGNTIYF. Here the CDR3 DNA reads TGTGCCAGCAGCTTTTGGGGAAGGGGAAACACCATATATTTT.

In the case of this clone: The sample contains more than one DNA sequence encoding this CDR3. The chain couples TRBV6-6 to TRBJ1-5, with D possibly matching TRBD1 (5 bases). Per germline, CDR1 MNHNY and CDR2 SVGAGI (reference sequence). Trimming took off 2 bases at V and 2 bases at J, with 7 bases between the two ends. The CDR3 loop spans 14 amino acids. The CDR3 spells CASSYVGGNQPQHF. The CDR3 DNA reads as TGTGCCAGCAGTTACGTGGGGGGCAATCAGCCCCAGCATTTT.

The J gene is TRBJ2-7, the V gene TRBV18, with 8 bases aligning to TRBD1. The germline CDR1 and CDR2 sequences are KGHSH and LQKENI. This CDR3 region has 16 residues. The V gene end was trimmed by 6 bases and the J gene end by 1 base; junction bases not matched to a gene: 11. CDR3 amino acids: CASSQGAGQASYEQYF. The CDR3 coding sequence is TGTGCCAGCTCTCAGGGGGCTGGACAGGCATCCTACGAGCAGTACTTC.

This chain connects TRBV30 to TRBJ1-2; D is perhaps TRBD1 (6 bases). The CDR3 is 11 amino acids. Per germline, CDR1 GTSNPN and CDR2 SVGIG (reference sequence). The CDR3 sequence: CARGAGYGYTF. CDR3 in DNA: TGTGCGCGGGGGGCAGGGTATGGCTACACCTTC.

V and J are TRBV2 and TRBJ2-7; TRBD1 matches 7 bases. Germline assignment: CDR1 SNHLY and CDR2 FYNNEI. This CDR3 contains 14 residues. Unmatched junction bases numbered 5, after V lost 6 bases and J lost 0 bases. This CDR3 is CASRGQPFSYEQYF. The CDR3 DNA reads TGTGCCAGCAGGGGACAGCCTTTCTCCTACGAGCAGTACTTC.

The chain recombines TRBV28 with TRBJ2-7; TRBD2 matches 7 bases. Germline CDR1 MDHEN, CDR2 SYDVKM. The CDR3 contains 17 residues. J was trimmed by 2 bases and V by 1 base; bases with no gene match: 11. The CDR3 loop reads CASSLYPGSSGPYEQYF. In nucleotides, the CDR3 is TGTGCCAGCAGTTTATACCCGGGGTCTAGCGGACCCTACGAGCAGTACTTC.

Written as DNA, the CDR3 is TGTGCCAGCAGTTTAAAATCCTACAATGAGCAGTTCTTC. Translation: CASSLKSYNEQFF. This chain joins TRBV28 and TRBJ2-1; D is undetermined. Germline V CDR1 and CDR2: MDHEN, SYDVKM. This CDR3 has 13 amino acids. The ends were cut back, 2 bases at V and 1 base at J, with 3 bases in the middle.

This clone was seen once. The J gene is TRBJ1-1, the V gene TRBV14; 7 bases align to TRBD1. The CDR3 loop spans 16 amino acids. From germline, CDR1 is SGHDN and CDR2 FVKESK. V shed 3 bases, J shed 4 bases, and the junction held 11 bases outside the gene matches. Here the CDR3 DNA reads TGTGCCAGCAGCCATTTAGGGGGCGGATTGATCACTGAAGCTTTCTTT. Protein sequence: CASSHLGGGLITEAFF.

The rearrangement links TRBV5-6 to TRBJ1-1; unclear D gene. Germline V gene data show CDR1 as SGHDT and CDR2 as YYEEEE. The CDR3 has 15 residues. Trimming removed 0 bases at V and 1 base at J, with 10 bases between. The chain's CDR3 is CASSLVTLRNTEAFF. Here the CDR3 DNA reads TGTGCCAGCAGCTTGGTGACTCTCCGGAACACTGAAGCTTTCTTT.

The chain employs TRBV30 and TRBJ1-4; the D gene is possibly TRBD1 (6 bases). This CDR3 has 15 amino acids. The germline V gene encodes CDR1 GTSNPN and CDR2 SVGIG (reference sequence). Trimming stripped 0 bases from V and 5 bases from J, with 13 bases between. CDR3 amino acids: CAWSVQGQSNEKLFF. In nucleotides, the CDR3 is TGTGCCTGGAGTGTACAAGGACAGTCAAATGAAAAACTGTTTTTT.

CDR3 coding DNA: TGTGCCAGCAGTGACCACAAATGGTCAGGGCTAAGGCCCCAGCATTTT. It codes for CASSDHKWSGLRPQHF. This chain links TRBV6-4 with TRBJ1-5; D is perhaps TRBD1 (5 bases). Germline loops: CDR1 MRHNA, CDR2 SNTAGT. The V end was cut by 2 bases, the J end by 9 bases, with 20 bases between. The CDR3 loop spans 16 amino acids.

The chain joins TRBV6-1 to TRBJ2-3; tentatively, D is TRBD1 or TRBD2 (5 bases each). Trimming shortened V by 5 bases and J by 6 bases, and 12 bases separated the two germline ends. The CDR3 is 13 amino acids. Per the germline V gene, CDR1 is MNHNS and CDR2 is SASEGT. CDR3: CASSRGPGDTQYF. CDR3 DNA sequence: TGTGCCAGCAGTCGGGGCCCCGGGGATACGCAGTATTTT.

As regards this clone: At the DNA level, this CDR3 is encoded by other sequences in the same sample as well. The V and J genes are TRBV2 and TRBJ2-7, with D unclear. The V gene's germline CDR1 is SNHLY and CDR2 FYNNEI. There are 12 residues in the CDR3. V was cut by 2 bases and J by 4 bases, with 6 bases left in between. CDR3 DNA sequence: TGTGCCAGCAGTGAACTGGGGTACGAGCAGTACTTC. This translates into CASSELGYEQYF.

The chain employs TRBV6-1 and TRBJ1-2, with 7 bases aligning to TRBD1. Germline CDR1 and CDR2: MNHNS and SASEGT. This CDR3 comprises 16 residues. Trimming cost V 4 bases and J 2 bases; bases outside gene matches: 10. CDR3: CASSGGQPEQNYGYTF. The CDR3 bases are TGTGCCAGCAGTGGGGGACAGCCCGAACAAAACTATGGCTACACCTTC.

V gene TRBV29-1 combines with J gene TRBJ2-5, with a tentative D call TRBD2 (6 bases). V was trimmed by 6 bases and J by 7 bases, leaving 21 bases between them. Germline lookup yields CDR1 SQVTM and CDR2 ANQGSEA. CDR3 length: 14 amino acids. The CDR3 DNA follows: TGCAGCGTAGGGCAGACAGTCGGGGGTTCGACCCAGTACTTC. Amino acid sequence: CSVGQTVGGSTQYF.